This TCR beta chain was identified in a study of neurological immune-mediated disorders (dated by TCRdb to about 2019). Some background on the complete study: Using UMI-based sequencing, the study compared peripheral blood TCR-beta repertoires from patients with HTLV-I-associated myelopathy (HAM/TSP), patients with multiple sclerosis, and healthy controls. Longitudinal samples, technical triplicates and paired sorted CD4+ and CD8+ T-cell subsets, alongside PBMC samples, were included among the 106 TCR-beta libraries. The cohort comprised 68 subjects: about 14 HAM/TSP patients, 35 or so multiple sclerosis patients and approximately 20 healthy controls.

A distance of 13 bases separates the germline ends of V and J, which lose 1 base and 6 bases respectively. The CDR3 contains 15 residues, cysteine and phenylalanine counted. Kept here is only the CDR3 DNA, which spans 45 bases and is read in frame from base 1. What the study reported, not specific to this receptor: Expanded clones from different subjects shared no identical CDR3 amino acid sequences, which suggests that TCR-beta repertoires were private in all groups. TCR clonal expansion was highest in HAM/TSP patients and lowest in MS patients, with MS patients falling below even healthy controls.

The healthy controls were volunteers from a blood bank in Maryland, USA. For sorted-subset TCR libraries, about a million sorted CD4+ or CD8+ T cells were used. Peripheral blood was subjected to Ficoll-Hypaque density gradient centrifugation to isolate PBMCs, which were then cryopreserved in liquid nitrogen. The study also sequenced paired sorted CD4+ and CD8+ subsets from healthy controls, HAM/TSP patients and MS patients. Ten or more counts support this clonotype. The specificity of this receptor is unknown. No much larger clone is present one base from it, and per-base qualities are unavailable. cDNA was synthesized by template-switch 5'RACE using a primer carrying a 10-nucleotide random unique molecular identifier by which each TCR transcript was tagged. Every sequencing run covered 15-18 subjects and yielded more than 170 million TCR-beta sequences. The RNeasy kit was used to extract total RNA. Using the KAPA Real-time Library Amplification kit, TCR-beta VDJ regions were amplified with primers for the TCR constant region and the 5'RACE anchor. A first PCR added sample indexes and Illumina adaptors, after which a second PCR increased the library yield. After purification with Ampure beads, the TCR product of roughly 650 bp was size-selected on a 2% E-gel SizeSelection system. Before pooling, library quality was assessed on a Bioanalyzer, concentration was determined with Qubit, and library quantification was performed with the Kapa Library Quantification kit. An Illumina HiSeq 2500 was used to sequence the libraries paired-end at 2 x 150 bp. To increase sequence diversity, 25-30% phiX was spiked into each library pool. On the authors' methods: The quality-filtered reads were processed with the UMI-based MiGEC pipeline, whose error correction step removed more than 80% of the raw TCR sequences. VDJ genes were aligned to IMGT germline references, and clonotypes were defined by unique CDR3 amino acid sequence plus V-J genes. Clonal expansion, Shannon diversity and CDR3 relatedness (CalcPairwiseDistances, ClusterSamples) were evaluated with VDJtools, and phylogenetic trees were built with CLCbio workbench. Expanded clones were defined as having at least 8 unique UMIs, based on coefficient-of-variation modelling across technical triplicates. TCRdb trimmed public reads at Q25 via fastp, called clones via MiXCR and kept in-frame beta chains. Rows with a matching CDR3 protein are joined into one entry that keeps the most common DNA and genes. None of the V and J calls come from the authors' own analysis; TCRdb made them. For this sample there are tens of thousands of distinct CDR3 sequences; about 4% appear just once. The ten largest clonotypes hold about 23% of the sample.

The clonotype originates from a woman between 40 and 50 years old in good health. Sequencing input: CD4+ T cells from blood. This sequence uses TRBV12-3 or TRBV12-4 and TRBJ2-1; the D gene is perhaps TRBD1, from 5 matching bases. The nucleotide sequence reads TGTGCCAGCAGTTTAGTCCGCAGGGTCGGCAATGAGCAGTTCTTC. It translates to CASSLVRRVGNEQFF.